This T cell receptor (beta chain) came from a study of T cell responses to AZD1222 COVID-19 vaccine. Study-level findings and limits: The study reported that nearly half of spike-specific TCRs target unmutated variant regions. CD4 TCRs linked to vaccination spanned spike, dominating at 160-218 and 743-854. A rise in Spike-specific TCR breadth and depth followed two AZD1222 doses. The peak T cell response came first, and repertoires were sampled only after it.

Points on this clone: What it binds is unknown.

Looked up from germline, CDR1 is MNHEY and CDR2 is SVGAGI. V shed 0 bases and J shed 4 bases, with 13 bases lying between them. The length of the CDR3 is 15 residues. This table comes from immunoSEQ multiplex PCR, and its TCRdb copy is limited to in-frame clones, with some not included. The sample contains about 87,000 clones, around 87% of which appear only once. The clonotype comes from an adult in good health. This sample comprised peripheral blood, obtained on day 0 of AZD1222 vaccination. V and J are TRBV6-5 and TRBJ2-7, with a weak D call TRBD2 (6 bases). The CDR3 is CASSYSNGGEYEQYF. CDR3 DNA sequence: TGTGCCAGCAGTTACTCGAACGGAGGGGAATACGAGCAGTACTTC.